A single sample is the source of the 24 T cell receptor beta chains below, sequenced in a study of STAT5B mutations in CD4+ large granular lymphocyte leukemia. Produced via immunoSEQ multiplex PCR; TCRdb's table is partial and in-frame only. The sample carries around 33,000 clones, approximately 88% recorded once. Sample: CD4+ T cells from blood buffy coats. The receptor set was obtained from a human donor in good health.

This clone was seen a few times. The CDR3 DNA reads as TGTGCCAGCAGGGGAAGGCCGAACACTGAAGCTTTCTTT. This encodes CASRGRPNTEAFF. The chain combines TRBV7-9 with TRBJ1-1; D is unclear. The V end lost 6 bases, the J end lost 1 base, and 9 bases lay between the germline ends. This CDR3 is built from 13 residues. In germline, CDR1 is SEHNR, CDR2 FQNEAQ (reference sequence).

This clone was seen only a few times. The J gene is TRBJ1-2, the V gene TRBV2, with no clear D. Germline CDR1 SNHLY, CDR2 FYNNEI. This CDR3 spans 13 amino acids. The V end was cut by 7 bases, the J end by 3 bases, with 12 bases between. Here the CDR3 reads CASTSDRYYGYTF. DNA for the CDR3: TGTGCCAGCACCTCCGATAGGTACTATGGCTACACCTTC. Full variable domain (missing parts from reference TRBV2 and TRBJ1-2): EPEVTQTPSHQVTQMGQEVILRCVPISNHLYFYWYRQILGQKVEFLVSFYNNEISEKSEIFDDQFSVERPDGSNFTLKIRSTKLEDSAMYFCASTSDRYYGYTFGSGTRLTVV.

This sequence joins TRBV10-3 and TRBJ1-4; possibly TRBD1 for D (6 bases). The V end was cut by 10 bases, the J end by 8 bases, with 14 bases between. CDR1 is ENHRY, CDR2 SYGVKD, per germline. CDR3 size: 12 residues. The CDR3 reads CATTGREEKLFF. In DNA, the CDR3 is TGTGCCACAACAGGGAGAGAAGAAAAACTGTTTTTT.

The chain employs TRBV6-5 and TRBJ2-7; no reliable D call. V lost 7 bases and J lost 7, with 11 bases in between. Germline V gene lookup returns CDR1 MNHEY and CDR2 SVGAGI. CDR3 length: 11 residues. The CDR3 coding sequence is TGTGCCAGCACCCCAGGCCGGGAGCAGTACTTC. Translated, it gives CASTPGREQYF.

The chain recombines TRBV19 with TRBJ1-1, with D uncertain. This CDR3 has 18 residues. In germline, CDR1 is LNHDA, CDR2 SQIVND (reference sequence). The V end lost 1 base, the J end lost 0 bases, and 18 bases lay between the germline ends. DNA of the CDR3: TGTGCCAGTAGTATAGGTTCGGGGTGGGAGATAATGAACACTGAAGCTTTCTTT. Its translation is CASSIGSGWEIMNTEAFF.

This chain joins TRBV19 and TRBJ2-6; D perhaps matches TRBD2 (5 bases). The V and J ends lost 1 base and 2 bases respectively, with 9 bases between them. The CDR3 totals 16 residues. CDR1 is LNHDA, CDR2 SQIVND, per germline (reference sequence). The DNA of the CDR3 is TGTGCCAGTAGTATAGTCCCACTAGCTGGGGCCAACGTCCTGACTTTC. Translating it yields CASSIVPLAGANVLTF.

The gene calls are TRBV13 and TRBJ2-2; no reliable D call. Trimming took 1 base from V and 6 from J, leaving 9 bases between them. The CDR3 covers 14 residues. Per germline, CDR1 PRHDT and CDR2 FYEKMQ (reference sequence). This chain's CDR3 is CASSLDRSPGELFF. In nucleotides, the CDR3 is TGTGCCAGCAGCTTAGACAGATCCCCCGGGGAGCTGTTTTTT. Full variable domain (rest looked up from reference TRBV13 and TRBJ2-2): AAGVIQSPRHLIKEKRETATLKCYPIPRHDTVYWYQQGPGQDPQFLISFYEKMQSDKGSIPDRFSAQQFSDYHSELNMSSLELGDSALYFCASSLDRSPGELFFGEGSRLTVL.

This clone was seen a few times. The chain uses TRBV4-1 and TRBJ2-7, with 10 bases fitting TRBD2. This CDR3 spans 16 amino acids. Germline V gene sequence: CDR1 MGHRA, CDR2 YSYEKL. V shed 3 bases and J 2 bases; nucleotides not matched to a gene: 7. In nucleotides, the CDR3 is TGCGCCAGCAGCCATCAAGGACTAGCGGCAACCTACGAGCAGTACTTC. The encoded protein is CASSHQGLAATYEQYF.

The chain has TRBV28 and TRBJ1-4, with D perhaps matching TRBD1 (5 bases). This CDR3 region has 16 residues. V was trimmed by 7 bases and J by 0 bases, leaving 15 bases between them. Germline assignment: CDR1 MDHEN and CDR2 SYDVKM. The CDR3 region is CASTPWGISTNEKLFF. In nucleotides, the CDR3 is TGTGCCAGCACCCCCTGGGGCATTTCAACTAATGAAAAACTGTTTTTT.

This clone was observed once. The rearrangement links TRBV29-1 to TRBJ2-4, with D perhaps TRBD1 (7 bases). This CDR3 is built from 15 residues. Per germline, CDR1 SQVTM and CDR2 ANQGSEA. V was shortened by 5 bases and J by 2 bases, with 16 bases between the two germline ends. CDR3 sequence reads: CSVLRQGLTKNIQYF. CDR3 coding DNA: TGCAGCGTTCTGAGACAGGGACTGACCAAAAACATTCAGTACTTC.

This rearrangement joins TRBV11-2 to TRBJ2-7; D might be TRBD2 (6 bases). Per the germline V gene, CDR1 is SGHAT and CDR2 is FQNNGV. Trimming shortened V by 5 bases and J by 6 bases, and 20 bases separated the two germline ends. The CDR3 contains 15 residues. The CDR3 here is CASSPALSSSAEQYF. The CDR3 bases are TGTGCCAGCAGCCCGGCCCTCTCCTCTAGCGCCGAGCAGTACTTC.

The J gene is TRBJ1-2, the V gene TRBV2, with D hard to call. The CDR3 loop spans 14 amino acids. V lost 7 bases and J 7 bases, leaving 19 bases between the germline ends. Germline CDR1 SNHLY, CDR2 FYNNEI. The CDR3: CASKSGSSPSGYTF. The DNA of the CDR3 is TGTGCCAGCAAGTCCGGGTCCTCCCCATCTGGCTACACCTTC.

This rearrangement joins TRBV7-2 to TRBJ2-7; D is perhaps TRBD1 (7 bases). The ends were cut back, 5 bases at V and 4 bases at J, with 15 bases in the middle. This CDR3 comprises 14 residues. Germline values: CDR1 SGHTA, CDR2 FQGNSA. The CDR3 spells CASSPQGGGYEQYF. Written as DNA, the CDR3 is TGTGCCAGCAGCCCCCAGGGGGGCGGGTACGAGCAGTACTTC.

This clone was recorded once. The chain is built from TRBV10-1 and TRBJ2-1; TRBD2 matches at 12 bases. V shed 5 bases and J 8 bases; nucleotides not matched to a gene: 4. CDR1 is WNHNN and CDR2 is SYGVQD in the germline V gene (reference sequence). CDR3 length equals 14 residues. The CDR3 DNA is TGCGCCAGCAGTTCTAGCGGGGGGGCTTATGAGCAGTTCTTC. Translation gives CASSSSGGAYEQFF.

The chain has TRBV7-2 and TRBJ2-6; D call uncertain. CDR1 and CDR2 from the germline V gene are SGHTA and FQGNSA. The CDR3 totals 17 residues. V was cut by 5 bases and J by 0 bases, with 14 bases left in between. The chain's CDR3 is CASSRLRRHSGANVLTF. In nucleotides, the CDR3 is TGTGCCAGCAGCCGACTCCGGCGGCACTCTGGGGCCAACGTCCTGACTTTC.

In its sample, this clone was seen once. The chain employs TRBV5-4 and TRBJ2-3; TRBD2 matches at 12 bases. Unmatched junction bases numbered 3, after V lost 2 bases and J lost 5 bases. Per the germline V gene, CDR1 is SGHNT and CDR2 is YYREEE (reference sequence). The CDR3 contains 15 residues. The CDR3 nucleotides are TGTGCCAGCAGCTTTCAGACTAGCGGGGGAGATACGCAGTATTTT. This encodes CASSFQTSGGDTQYF.

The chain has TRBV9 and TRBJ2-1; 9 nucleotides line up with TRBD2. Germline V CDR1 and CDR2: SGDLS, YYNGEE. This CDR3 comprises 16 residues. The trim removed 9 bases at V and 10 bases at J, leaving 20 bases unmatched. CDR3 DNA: TGTGCCACCGGTCGGACTGGGGCGGGAGGGCCGGAAGAGCAGTTCTTC. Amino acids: CATGRTGAGGPEEQFF.

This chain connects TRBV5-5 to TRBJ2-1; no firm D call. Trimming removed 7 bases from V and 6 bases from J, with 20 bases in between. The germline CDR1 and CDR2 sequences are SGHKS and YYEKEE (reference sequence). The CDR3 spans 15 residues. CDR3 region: CASRGGSARRNEQFF. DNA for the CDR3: TGTGCCAGCCGAGGCGGAAGCGCACGGCGCAATGAGCAGTTCTTC.

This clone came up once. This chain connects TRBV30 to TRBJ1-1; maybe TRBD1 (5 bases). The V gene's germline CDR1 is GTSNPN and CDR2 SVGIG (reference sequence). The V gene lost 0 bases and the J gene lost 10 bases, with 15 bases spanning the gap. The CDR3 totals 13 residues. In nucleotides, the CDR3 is TGTGCCTGGAGTGTACTCGGGGGAGTAGGAGCTTTCTTT. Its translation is CAWSVLGGVGAFF. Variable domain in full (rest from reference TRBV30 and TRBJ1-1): SQTIHQWPATLVQPVGSPLSLECTVEGTSNPNLYWYRQAAGRGLQLLFYSVGIGQISSEVPQNLSASRPQDRQFILSSKKLLLSDSGFYLCAWSVLGGVGAFFGQGTRLTVV.

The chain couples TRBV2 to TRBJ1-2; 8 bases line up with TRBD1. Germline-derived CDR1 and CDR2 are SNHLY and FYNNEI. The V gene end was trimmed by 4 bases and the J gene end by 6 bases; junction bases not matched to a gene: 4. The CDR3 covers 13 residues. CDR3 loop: CASSGTGRHGYTF. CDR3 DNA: TGTGCCAGCAGTGGGACAGGGCGACATGGCTACACCTTC.

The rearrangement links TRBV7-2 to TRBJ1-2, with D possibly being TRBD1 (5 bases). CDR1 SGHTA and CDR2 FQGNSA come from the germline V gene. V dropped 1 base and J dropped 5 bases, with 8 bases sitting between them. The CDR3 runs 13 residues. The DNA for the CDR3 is TGTGCCAGCAGCTTAGAGCGGGGGTATGGCTACACCTTC. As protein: CASSLERGYGYTF.

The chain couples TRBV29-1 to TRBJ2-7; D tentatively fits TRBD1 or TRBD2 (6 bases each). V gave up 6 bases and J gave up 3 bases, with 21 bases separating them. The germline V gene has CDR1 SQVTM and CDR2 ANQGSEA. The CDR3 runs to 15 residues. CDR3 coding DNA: TGCAGCGTGCTCGGGGGTCAGGGGAAGTTCTACGAGCAGTACTTC. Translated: CSVLGGQGKFYEQYF.

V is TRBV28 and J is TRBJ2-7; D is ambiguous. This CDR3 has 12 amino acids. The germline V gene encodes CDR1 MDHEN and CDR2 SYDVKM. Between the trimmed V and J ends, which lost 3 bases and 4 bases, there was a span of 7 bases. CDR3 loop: CASSLMGYEQYF. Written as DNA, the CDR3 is TGTGCCAGCAGTTTGATGGGGTACGAGCAGTACTTC.

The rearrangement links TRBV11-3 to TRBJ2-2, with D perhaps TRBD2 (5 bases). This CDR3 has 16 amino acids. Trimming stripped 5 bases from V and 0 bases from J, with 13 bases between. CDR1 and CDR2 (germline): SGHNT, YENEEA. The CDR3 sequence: CASSLGLYANTGELFF. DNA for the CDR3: TGTGCCAGCAGCCTCGGACTGTACGCGAACACCGGGGAGCTGTTTTTT.